This T cell receptor (beta chain) was identified in a study of TIL therapy for anti-PD-1-resistant metastatic lung cancer. Germline CDR1 SGHTA, CDR2 FQGNSA. The CDR3 is 14 amino acids. Between the trimmed V and J ends, which lost 5 bases and 6 bases, there was a span of 16 bases. Specified time point: pre-treatment sample, taken before nivolumab and TIL therapy. Patients were adults with stage 4 NSCLC. Sequencing used immunoSEQ v3. Each library reached 1.9 million or so read pairs, or about 5-6 million at deep level. Profiled with immunoSEQ multiplex PCR; TCRdb holds only in-frame clones, not every one. The sample records 40,000 to 55,000 clones, 79% being singletons.

The chain couples TRBV7-2 to TRBJ1-2, with D possibly TRBD1 on 5 matching bases. This material consisted of blood, taken at baseline. The sequence was collected from a woman aged 30 to 85 with non-small cell lung cancer. CDR3 nucleotides: TGTGCCAGCAGCGTAGGACACCCTTTCGATGGCTACACCTTC. Translating it yields CASSVGHPFDGYTF.